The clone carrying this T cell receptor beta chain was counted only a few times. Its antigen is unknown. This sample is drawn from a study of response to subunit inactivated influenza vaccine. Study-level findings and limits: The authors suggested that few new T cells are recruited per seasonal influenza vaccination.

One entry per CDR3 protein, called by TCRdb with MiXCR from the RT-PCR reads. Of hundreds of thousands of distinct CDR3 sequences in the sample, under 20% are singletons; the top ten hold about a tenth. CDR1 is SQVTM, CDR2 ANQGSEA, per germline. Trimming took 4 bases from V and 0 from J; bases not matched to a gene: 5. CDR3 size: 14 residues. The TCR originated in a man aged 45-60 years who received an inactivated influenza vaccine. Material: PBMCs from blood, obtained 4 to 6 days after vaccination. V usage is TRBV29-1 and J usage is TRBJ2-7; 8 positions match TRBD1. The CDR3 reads CSVAGGLNSYEQYF. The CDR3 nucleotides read TGCAGCGTTGCAGGGGGCCTGAACTCCTACGAGCAGTACTTC.